A single sample is the source of the 27 T cell receptor beta chains below, sequenced in a study of blood T cells in healthy people across ages. A second PCR of roughly 7 to 11 cycles used a sample-barcoded 5' primer and a J-beta primer mix. TCRdb reprocessed the 5' RACE reads via MiXCR and lists one record per CDR3 protein. The data hold 1.5 million to 1.9 million distinct CDR3 sequences, with approximately 42% observed a single time. The sequencing input was blood. Receptor source: a woman aged 18-30 years in good health.

The CDR3 DNA sequence: TGTGCCAGCAGCTTGGCGCCACAGGGGAAGAATGGCTACACCTTC. This translates into CASSLAPQGKNGYTF. The chain combines TRBV7-2 with TRBJ1-2, with 7 positions matching TRBD1. The CDR3 contains 15 residues. The trim removed 3 bases at V and 6 bases at J, leaving 10 bases unmatched. The V gene's germline CDR1 is SGHTA and CDR2 FQGNSA.

This clonotype has more than one count but fewer than ten. The chain couples TRBV20-1 to TRBJ2-1, with D maybe TRBD2 (5 bases). Germline loops: CDR1 DFQATT, CDR2 SNEGSKA (reference sequence). This CDR3 region has 13 residues. Here the CDR3 reads CSSLPGSYNEQFF. CDR3 nucleotide sequence: TGCAGCAGCCTCCCGGGGTCCTACAATGAGCAGTTCTTC.

About this clonotype itself: This may be a read error, as it is one base from a much larger clone. This rearrangement joins TRBV6-5 to TRBJ2-1, with D hard to call. The J call could be wrong; TRBJ2-7 is a better fit for the DNA end. The V gene's germline CDR1 is MNHEY and CDR2 SVGAGI. This CDR3 contains 12 residues. The CDR3 is CASSYTNNEQYF. The CDR3 region has the DNA TGTGCCAGCAGTTACACGAACAATGAGCAGTACTTC.

This clonotype was seen ten or more times. The genes are TRBV20-1 and TRBJ1-2; no clear D gene. The germline V gene has CDR1 DFQATT and CDR2 SNEGSKA (reference sequence). CDR3 length: 11 residues. V lost 1 base, J lost 5 bases, and 5 bases lay in between. CDR3 bases: TGCAGTGCTAGAGGGGTATATGGCTACACCTTC. Its translation is CSARGVYGYTF.

A few counts support this clonotype. The DNA for the CDR3 is TGTGCCAGCAGAGCGGGACAGGGCACTGAAGCTTTCTTT. Its protein product is CASRAGQGTEAFF. The rearrangement links TRBV2 to TRBJ1-1; 9 bases match TRBD1. The CDR3 runs to 13 residues. Trimming removed 6 bases from V and 4 bases from J; junction bases left unmatched: 3. Germline V CDR1 and CDR2: SNHLY, FYNNEI.

In its sample, this clonotype was seen once. This chain uses TRBV4-2 with TRBJ2-1; D remains unclear. The CDR3 has 16 residues. Germline V gene sequence: CDR1 LGHNA, CDR2 YNFKEQ. The germline V and J ends were trimmed by 0 bases and 4 bases, with 13 bases remaining between them. CDR3 in DNA: TGTGCCAGCAGCCAAGATCGCCGGCTAGTATACAATGAGCAGTTCTTC. It encodes CASSQDRRLVYNEQFF.

The chain is built from TRBV7-2 and TRBJ1-1; a weak D match, TRBD1 (5 bases). CDR3 size: 15 residues. V dropped 4 bases and J dropped 0 bases, with 12 bases sitting between them. CDR1 SGHTA and CDR2 FQGNSA come from the germline V gene. The CDR3 sequence: CASSSYRDVNTEAFF. In DNA form, the CDR3 reads TGTGCCAGCAGCTCATACCGGGACGTGAACACTGAAGCTTTCTTT.

The J gene is TRBJ1-5, the V gene TRBV2; 7 bases match TRBD1. The V gene's germline CDR1 is SNHLY and CDR2 FYNNEI. The CDR3 runs to 14 residues. With 6 bases clipped from V and 5 bases from J, the junction kept 7 bases outside the gene matches. CDR3 protein: CASSRTGVDQPQHF. The DNA for the CDR3 is TGTGCCAGCAGCCGGACAGGCGTAGATCAGCCCCAGCATTTT.

This clonotype was recorded a few times. The J gene is TRBJ2-5, the V gene TRBV5-1, with 9 bases aligning to TRBD1. CDR1 and CDR2 from the germline V gene are SGHRS and YFSETQ. The CDR3 totals 16 residues. V lost 2 bases, J lost 5 bases, and 10 bases stayed unmatched. CDR3 DNA: TGCGCCAGCAGCTTCCCAGGGACAGGGAGAATCGAGACCCAGTACTTC. It translates to CASSFPGTGRIETQYF.

This clonotype was counted a few times. The chain has TRBV29-1 and TRBJ1-2, with no clear D. The V and J ends lost 0 bases and 6 bases respectively, with 11 bases between them. Germline CDR1 reads SQVTM; CDR2 reads ANQGSEA. This CDR3 has 13 amino acids. The CDR3 DNA follows: TGCAGCGTTGAAGATCAATGGACGAATGGCTACACCTTC. The encoded protein is CSVEDQWTNGYTF.

The V gene is TRBV6-2 or TRBV6-3, the J gene TRBJ1-2, with D possibly TRBD1 on 5 matching bases. Germline lookup yields CDR1 MNHEY and CDR2 SVGEGT. The CDR3 totals 15 residues. The ends were cut back, 5 bases at V and 3 bases at J, with 16 bases in the middle. In DNA, the CDR3 is TGTGCCAGCAGTAATACCCAAGGGACGGACTATGGCTACACCTTC. Translation gives CASSNTQGTDYGYTF.

V gene TRBV18 combines with J gene TRBJ2-7; D might be TRBD1 or TRBD2, each matching 5 bases. The CDR3 extends over 16 amino acids. The germline V gene has CDR1 KGHSH and CDR2 LQKENI. With 0 bases removed from V and 0 bases from J, the gap between germline ends came to 12 bases. CDR3 in DNA: TGTGCCAGCTCACCACCCTTCGGGACGGTCTCCTACGAGCAGTACTTC. This gives the protein CASSPPFGTVSYEQYF.

V is TRBV2 and J is TRBJ1-1, with D unresolved. The CDR3 is 13 residues long. Germline CDR1 SNHLY, CDR2 FYNNEI. V gave up 4 bases and J gave up 0 bases, with 6 bases separating them. CDR3 sequence (DNA): TGTGCCAGCAGTGTTTCACTGAACACTGAAGCTTTCTTT. Translation: CASSVSLNTEAFF. The entire variable domain, with the rest obtained from reference TRBV2 and TRBJ1-1, is as follows: EPEVTQTPSHQVTQMGQEVILRCVPISNHLYFYWYRQILGQKVEFLVSFYNNEISEKSEIFDDQFSVERPDGSNFTLKIRSTKLEDSAMYFCASSVSLNTEAFFGQGTRLTVV.

This sequence joins TRBV12-3 or TRBV12-4 and TRBJ1-1; perhaps TRBD1 as D (6 bases). Trimming pared 6 bases from V and 6 bases from J, leaving 17 bases between. The CDR3 is 14 amino acids. The DNA for the CDR3 is TGTGCCAGCAGCAAAACACAGGGTCGCGCTGAAGCTTTCTTT. Translating it yields CASSKTQGRAEAFF.

The table lists this clonotype with a few counts. The V and J genes are TRBV29-1 and TRBJ1-2; 12 positions agree with TRBD1. The CDR3 is 16 amino acids. J gave up 0 bases and V 6 bases, and 8 bases lay outside the gene matches. The germline V gene has CDR1 SQVTM and CDR2 ANQGSEA. CDR3 nucleotide sequence: TGCAGCGTGGACCGGGACAGGGGGCAAGCTAACTATGGCTACACCTTC. Translating it yields CSVDRDRGQANYGYTF. Full variable domain (rest looked up from reference TRBV29-1 and TRBJ1-2): SAVISQKPSRDICQRGTSLTIQCQVDSQVTMMFWYRQQPGQSLTLIATANQGSEATYESGFVIDKFPISRPNLTFSTLTVSNMSPEDSSIYLCSVDRDRGQANYGYTFGSGTRLTVV.

The chain employs TRBV7-2 and TRBJ1-1; TRBD1 aligns across 8 bases. This CDR3 contains 14 residues. CDR1 and CDR2 (germline): SGHTA, FQGNSA. V trimming: 5 bases; J trimming: 4 bases; junction bases outside the gene matches: 6. The CDR3, as DNA: TGTGCCAGCAGCCTCGGGGACAGGACCACTGAAGCTTTCTTT. It translates to CASSLGDRTTEAFF.

This chain joins TRBV12-3 or TRBV12-4 and TRBJ2-5, with 10 nucleotides matching TRBD2. The CDR3 extends over 15 amino acids. V was pared by 5 bases and J by 11 bases, with 14 bases of the junction left unmatched. The CDR3 loop reads CASSLNLAGDNEQYF. CDR3 bases: TGTGCCAGCAGTCTGAACCTAGCGGGAGACAATGAGCAGTACTTC.

This clonotype was detected a few times. The chain uses TRBV5-1 and TRBJ2-7; D not resolved. Deletions cut 0 bases from V and 2 bases from J, with 9 bases between. This CDR3 is 14 amino acids long. From germline, CDR1 is SGHRS and CDR2 YFSETQ. CDR3 bases: TGCGCCAGCAGCTTGGATCTGGCTACCTACGAGCAGTACTTC. Its protein is CASSLDLATYEQYF.

The rearrangement uses TRBV16 and TRBJ1-1, with D unresolved. Germline V gene data show CDR1 as KGHSY and CDR2 as FQNENV. CDR3 length: 16 residues. The V gene lost 3 bases and the J gene lost 1 base, with 15 bases spanning the gap. CDR3 sequence: CASSHLSGNPNTEAFF. The CDR3 DNA follows: TGTGCCAGCAGCCACCTTTCTGGGAACCCGAACACTGAAGCTTTCTTT.

V usage is TRBV20-1 and J usage is TRBJ2-1; D is undetermined. The closer fit of TRBJ2-7 to the DNA end suggests the J call may be wrong. This CDR3 contains 13 residues. The germline CDR1 and CDR2 sequences are DFQATT and SNEGSKA (reference sequence). CDR3 nucleotide sequence: TGCAGTGCTAGGAATGGGCTTTACAATGAGCAGTACTTC. It codes for CSARNGLYNEQYF.

In its sample, this clonotype was seen once. At one end, the junction sequence differs from germline, possibly due to a read error. The CDR3 bases are TGTGCCAGCAGCGTAGGGATTAACTATGGCTGCACCTTC. Protein: CASSVGINYGCTF. This chain connects TRBV9 to TRBJ1-2; D remains unclear. The CDR3 totals 13 residues. The germline gives CDR1 SGDLS, CDR2 YYNGEE.

About this clonotype: A single base separates this from a much larger clone, so it may be a read error. This chain links TRBV20-1 with TRBJ2-7, with 8 bases fitting TRBD2. V lost 6 bases to trimming and J lost 7 bases; unmatched junction nucleotides: 14. Germline V gene sequence: CDR1 DFQATT, CDR2 SNEGSKA (reference sequence). This CDR3 region has 14 residues. CDR3: CSAKLAVSYNEQYF. CDR3 sequence (DNA): TGCAGTGCAAAACTAGCGGTCTCCTACAATGAGCAGTACTTC.

This chain links TRBV3-1 with TRBJ1-1, with 11 bases that match TRBD1. The CDR3 runs 15 residues. The V and J ends lost 5 bases and 6 bases, in that order; junction bases with no gene match: 8. Germline V gives CDR1 LGHDT, CDR2 YNNKEL (reference sequence). CDR3 sequence: CASSFWTGGVSEAFF. The CDR3 nucleotides read TGTGCCAGCAGCTTCTGGACAGGGGGCGTCTCTGAAGCTTTCTTT.

V gene TRBV29-1 combines with J gene TRBJ2-4; TRBD1 matches 8 bases. The J call may be mistaken, given a closer DNA end match to TRBJ2-7. Germline CDR1 and CDR2: SQVTM and ANQGSEA. The CDR3 loop spans 14 amino acids. CDR3 region: CSVSSGGQFNEQYF. As DNA, the CDR3 is TGCAGCGTTTCCTCAGGGGGCCAGTTTAACGAGCAGTACTTC.

The V gene is TRBV10-3, the J gene TRBJ2-5, with 7 bases that match TRBD1. The germline gives CDR1 ENHRY, CDR2 SYGVKD. V gave up 2 bases and J gave up 3 bases; unmatched junction bases: 6. The CDR3 loop spans 15 amino acids. The CDR3 loop reads CAISESPQGEETQYF. The CDR3 DNA is TGTGCCATCAGTGAGAGTCCTCAGGGGGAAGAGACCCAGTACTTC.

This chain links TRBV12-3 or TRBV12-4 with TRBJ2-3; TRBD2 agrees at 9 bases. The CDR3 sequence is 16 residues long. With 3 bases clipped from V and 5 bases from J, the junction kept 9 bases outside the gene matches. The CDR3 sequence: CASSFKGGGALDTQYF. The CDR3 bases are TGTGCCAGCAGTTTTAAAGGCGGGGGGGCCCTAGATACGCAGTATTTT.

This chain uses TRBV6-6 with TRBJ2-5; D unresolved. Germline V gives CDR1 MNHNY, CDR2 SVGAGI (reference sequence). V was pared by 2 bases and J by 1 base, with 14 bases between. There are 16 residues in the CDR3. The CDR3 sequence is CASSYPDGIFQETQYF. Here the CDR3 DNA reads TGTGCCAGCAGTTACCCCGACGGAATTTTCCAAGAGACCCAGTACTTC.